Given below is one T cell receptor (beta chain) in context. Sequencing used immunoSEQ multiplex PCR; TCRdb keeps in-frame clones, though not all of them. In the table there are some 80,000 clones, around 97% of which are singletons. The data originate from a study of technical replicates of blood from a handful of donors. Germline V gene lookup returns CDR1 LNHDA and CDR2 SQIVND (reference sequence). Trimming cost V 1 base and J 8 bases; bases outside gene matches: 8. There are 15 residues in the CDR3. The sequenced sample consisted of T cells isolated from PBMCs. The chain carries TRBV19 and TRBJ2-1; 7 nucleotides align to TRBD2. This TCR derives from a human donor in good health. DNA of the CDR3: TGTGCCAGTAGTATAGGGCCTAGCGGTGGATATGAGCAGTTCTTC. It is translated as CASSIGPSGGYEQFF.